The rows below give T cell receptor beta chains drawn from one sample of a study of blood T cell repertoires in COVID-19. Some clones are missing from TCRdb's copy, which holds only in-frame ones; the method was immunoSEQ multiplex PCR. In the table there are over 250,000 clones, 65% to 90% of which are singletons. Sequencing was carried out using peripheral blood. The origin of the receptors is a man aged 45-65 years with active or convalescent COVID-19. The CDR3 runs from the conserved cysteine through the conserved F or W. Each record gives: V gene, D gene, J gene, CDR3 length, CDR3 protein. A D gene is named only where the DNA matches it firmly.

>TRBV19|TRBD1|TRBJ1-5|14
CASSRQGRNQPQHF
>TRBV27|TRBD1|TRBJ1-1|15
CASSFLRGLDTEAFF
>TRBV4-2|NA|TRBJ1-1|13
CASGQHFNTEAFF
>TRBV6-5|NA|TRBJ2-6|15
CASSVQGTGANVLTF
>TRBV5-1|TRBD1|TRBJ2-2|17
CASSLVPKGAGTGELFF
>TRBV10-3|TRBD2|TRBJ2-1|18
CAISEPRGLAGANNEQFF
>TRBV5-1|NA|TRBJ1-6|16
CASSLAGSSYNSPLHF
>TRBV30|NA|TRBJ2-5|15
CAWVPRLGDQETQYF
>TRBV23-1|NA|TRBJ1-3|16
CASSQSPRGCGNTIYF
>TRBV6-1|NA|TRBJ1-6|16
CASSENAGRGNSPLHF
>TRBV11-3|NA|TRBJ1-5|19
CASSLGYSRADTSTQPQHF
>TRBV2|NA|TRBJ2-7|11
CASSVSLEQYF
>TRBV9|NA|TRBJ1-6|14
CASSVSSGEPPLHF
>TRBV19|NA|TRBJ2-1|14
CASRTGSSYNEQFF
>TRBV3-1/TRBV3-2|NA|TRBJ2-1|16
CASSQDRVGYYNEQFF
>TRBV18|TRBD2|TRBJ2-7|18
CASSPRGQLAGVGYEQYF
>TRBV5-1|TRBD1|TRBJ1-3|16
CASSLQGASAGNTIYF
>TRBV19|TRBD1|TRBJ1-5|16
CASSTLTGAVDQPQHF
>TRBV7-2|TRBD1|TRBJ1-3|15
CASSLSGGPGNTIYF
>TRBV7-6|NA|TRBJ1-2|16
CASSTGPPGLGYGYTF
>TRBV12-3/TRBV12-4|NA|TRBJ1-2|13
CASGAGANYGYTF
>TRBV5-1|NA|TRBJ1-1|15
CASSLEGRANTEAFF
>TRBV7-6|NA|TRBJ2-1|14
CASSLETGVAGQFF
>TRBV9|NA|TRBJ2-5|16
CASSLSAIGRGETQYF
>TRBV19|NA|TRBJ1-5|17
CASSFVSGASFSQPQHF
>TRBV15|TRBD2|TRBJ2-3|13
CATGGLAGDTQYF
>TRBV19|NA|TRBJ2-5|14
CASSRDGNQETQYF
>TRBV19|NA|TRBJ1-2|16
CASSPSRTLVNYGYTF
>TRBV27|TRBD2|TRBJ2-1|17
CASSSRRLAGPNNEQFF
>TRBV7-6|TRBD1|TRBJ2-7|15
CASSSGQGNPYEQYF
>TRBV5-1|TRBD2|TRBJ2-5|17
CASSLGGSSGGGETQYF
>TRBV7-3|TRBD2|TRBJ2-1|15
CASSPQRGSYNEQFF
>TRBV27|NA|TRBJ2-1|14
CASSRLGGRNEQFF
>TRBV10-3|TRBD1|TRBJ2-7|15
CAISDAPGQGYEQYF
>TRBV27|NA|TRBJ1-6|16
CASSPDRSSYNSPLHF
>TRBV9|TRBD2|TRBJ2-2|16
CASSVGDSGTGGELFF
>TRBV15|NA|TRBJ1-6|14
CATSRDRMGSPLHF
>TRBV3-1/TRBV3-2|TRBD2|TRBJ2-1|13
CASGLAGGNEQFF
>TRBV19|NA|TRBJ2-5|13
CASSPRLRETQYF
>TRBV5-1|NA|TRBJ1-2|14
CASSLYQGGYGYTF
>TRBV19|NA|TRBJ1-2|13
CASSRDRNYGYTF
>TRBV24-1|NA|TRBJ1-1|15
CATSPPRTANTEAFF
>TRBV4-1|NA|TRBJ1-2|15
CASSPPGSGNYGYTF
>TRBV27|NA|TRBJ1-2|12
CASRPSGGKLTF
>TRBV30|NA|TRBJ2-2|13
CAWSTSWAGELFF
>TRBV6-2/TRBV6-3|NA|TRBJ1-1|15
CASSHRGGVGSGAFF
>TRBV7-2|TRBD2|TRBJ2-1|16
CASSLLAGGGWNEQFF